The clone carrying this T cell receptor beta chain was counted only a few times. The CDR3 is 15 amino acids. Germline V gene sequence: CDR1 SGHVS, CDR2 FQNEAQ. Trimming took off 1 base at V and 7 bases at J, with 14 bases between the two ends. TCRdb's table, derived via immunoSEQ multiplex PCR, lists solely in-frame clones and lacks some. The sample has 75,000 to 90,000 clones, under 80% seen once. Patients in Seattle were enrolled during active infection, then followed longitudinally. This sample was taken from a study of blood T cell repertoires in COVID-19. Study in general: The analysed material was cDNA or gDNA that came from T cells, B-cell-depleted T cells, or PBMCs.

Material for sequencing was peripheral blood. This sequence originates from a man in his sixties with COVID-19, enrolled during active disease. The rearrangement joins TRBV7-8 to TRBJ2-1; D may be TRBD2 (7 bases). DNA for the CDR3: TGTGCCAGCAGCTTAGATGAGGGGAGGGGGAATGAGCAGTTCTTC. Translating gives CASSLDEGRGNEQFF.